Listed below are T cell receptor beta chains from one sample, sequenced in a study of cytomegalovirus exposure and HLA in healthy donors. Assay: immunoSEQ multiplex PCR; the TCRdb copy retains only in-frame clones and omits some. The sample lists some 180,000 clones, around 80% seen once, with approximately 1.5% in the top ten. The sequencing input was PBMCs. The source of these receptors is a man aged 18 to 30 in good health and CMV-seronegative. CDR3s include the opening cysteine and the closing phenylalanine or tryptophan. A D gene is named only where the DNA matches it firmly. Size tells how often a clone was seen (once, few, many) or the class of an expanded clone, and some rows leave it out.

D gene	V gene	J gene	clone size	CDR3 protein	CDR3 DNA
TRBD1	TRBV7-9	TRBJ1-2	-	CASSPGPGTGAARGYTF	TGTGCCAGCAGCCCCGGACCCGGGACAGGAGCGGCTAGGGGCTACACCTTC
-	TRBV7-2	TRBJ1-5	-	CASSPWDTYYSNQPQHF	TGTGCCAGCAGCCCCTGGGACACCTACTATAGCAATCAGCCCCAGCATTTT
TRBD2	TRBV4-3	TRBJ2-5	-	CASSQDGLAGETQYF	TGCGCCAGCAGCCAAGATGGGCTAGCGGGGGAGACCCAGTACTTC
TRBD2	TRBV6-1	TRBJ2-7	-	CASSGTAGGSYEQYF	TGTGCCAGCAGTGGGACCGCGGGGGGCTCCTACGAGCAGTACTTC
-	TRBV11-2	TRBJ2-7	-	CASILSGPSSYEQYF	TGTGCCAGCATCCTAAGCGGACCGAGCTCCTACGAGCAGTACTTC
TRBD1	TRBV29-1	TRBJ2-5	-	CSVGTGALDGTQYF	TGCAGCGTTGGGACAGGGGCCCTGGATGGGACCCAGTACTTC
TRBD1	TRBV28	TRBJ2-7	-	CASSRWTGVLGQYF	TGTGCCAGCAGCCGCTGGACAGGGGTTCTTGGGCAGTACTTC
-	TRBV27	TRBJ2-2	-	CASSLWAGRNTGELFF	TGTGCCAGCAGTTTATGGGCGGGACGGAACACCGGGGAGCTGTTTTTT
TRBD1	TRBV5-1	TRBJ2-5	-	CASARTGGAEETQYF	TGCGCCAGCGCCCGGACAGGGGGCGCAGAGGAGACCCAGTACTTC
-	TRBV2	TRBJ1-5	-	CASSENEWYSNQPQHF	TGTGCCAGCAGTGAAAATGAGTGGTATAGCAATCAGCCCCAGCATTTT
-	TRBV13	TRBJ2-3	-	CASSLVRRGTDTQYF	TGTGCCAGCAGCTTAGTCCGTCGTGGCACAGATACGCAGTATTTT
TRBD2	TRBV13	TRBJ2-3	-	CASSSRRTSTGIDTQYF	TGTGCCAGCAGCTCGCGCCGGACTAGCACTGGTATAGATACGCAGTATTTT
TRBD2	TRBV5-1	TRBJ2-1	-	CASSLPGLAGTSSYNEQFF	TGCGCCAGCAGCTTGCCGGGACTAGCGGGAACCAGCTCCTACAATGAGCAGTTCTTC
-	TRBV7-3	TRBJ2-1	few	CASSLTTRREQFF	TGTGCCAGCAGCTTAACGACTCGGAGGGAGCAGTTCTTC
TRBD2	TRBV30	TRBJ2-2	-	CAWSIGGSGNTGELFF	TGTGCCTGGAGTATAGGCGGGAGCGGGAACACCGGGGAGCTGTTTTTT
-	TRBV6-6	TRBJ1-4	-	CASRGGEKLFF	TGTGCCAGCAGGGGGGGTGAAAAACTGTTTTTT
TRBD2	TRBV9	TRBJ2-3	-	CASSDVVGLAVQYF	TGTGCCAGCAGCGACGTCGTGGGACTAGCTGTCCAGTATTTT
TRBD1	TRBV5-8	TRBJ2-7	-	CASSPLGQGGYEQYF	TGTGCCAGCAGCCCCTTGGGACAGGGTGGGTACGAGCAGTACTTC
-	TRBV6-5	TRBJ2-5	once	CASSWRAGETQYF	TGTGCCAGCAGTTGGCGGGCGGGCGAGACCCAGTACTTC
-	TRBV7-6	TRBJ2-1	few	CASSFQSYNEQFF	TGTGCCAGCAGCTTTCAGTCCTACAATGAGCAGTTCTTC
-	TRBV5-5	TRBJ1-1	few	CASSWSQGTEAFF	TGTGCCAGCAGCTGGTCACAGGGTACTGAAGCTTTCTTT
TRBD1	TRBV6-6	TRBJ2-7	-	CASSLTGTGKGEQYF	TGTGCCAGCAGTTTAACCGGGACAGGGAAGGGCGAGCAGTACTTC
TRBD1	TRBV27	TRBJ1-2	few	CASRGTGGGFGYTF	TGTGCCAGCAGAGGGACAGGGGGCGGTTTTGGCTACACCTTC
-	TRBV4-3	TRBJ1-2	-	CASSQDFLRGDGYTF	TGCGCCAGCAGCCAAGATTTCCTCCGGGGGGATGGCTACACCTTC
-	TRBV5-6	TRBJ2-1	-	CASSSRDLLYYNEQFF	TGTGCCAGCAGCTCCAGGGATCTCCTCTACTACAATGAGCAGTTCTTC
TRBD2	TRBV5-8	TRBJ2-5	-	CASSVGHRGRRLETQYF	TGTGCCAGCAGCGTGGGCCATCGCGGGAGGCGCCTAGAGACCCAGTACTTC
-	TRBV2	TRBJ1-6	once	CASSGEHSSPLHF	TGTGCCAGCAGTGGAGAGCACAGTTCACCCCTCCACTTT
-	TRBV4-1	TRBJ2-3	once	CASSQFLGPSTDTQYF	TGCGCCAGCAGCCAATTTCTAGGCCCTAGCACAGATACGCAGTATTTT
TRBD2	TRBV11-2	TRBJ2-3	few	CASSSQAGLAGSDTQYF	TGTGCCAGCAGCTCCCAAGCGGGACTAGCGGGATCAGATACGCAGTATTTT
-	TRBV7-2	TRBJ1-2	few	CASSSWGQQGPGYGYTF	TGTGCCAGCAGCTCTTGGGGACAACAGGGTCCCGGGTATGGCTACACCTTC
TRBD1	TRBV2	TRBJ2-4	-	CASSEADRAGVEYF	TGTGCCAGCAGTGAAGCGGACAGGGCGGGCGTTGAGTACTTC
TRBD2	TRBV5-1	TRBJ2-3	few	CASSSGLAGVRATQYF	TGCGCCAGCAGCTCGGGACTAGCGGGGGTAAGGGCTACGCAGTATTTT
-	TRBV18	TRBJ1-2	-	CASSPQGNGYTF	TGTGCCAGCTCACCACAGGGGAATGGCTACACCTTC
-	TRBV6-1	TRBJ1-2	few	CASSETGNYGYTF	TGTGCCAGCAGTGAAACAGGGAACTATGGCTACACCTTC
TRBD1	TRBV6-1	TRBJ1-2	few	CASSERRVGGQGDGYTF	TGTGCCAGCAGTGAAAGGAGGGTAGGGGGACAGGGTGATGGCTACACCTTC
TRBD2	TRBV7-6	TRBJ2-7	-	CASSPGLAGQQYF	TGTGCCAGCAGCCCGGGACTAGCGGGGCAGCAGTACTTC
-	TRBV27	TRBJ1-4	-	CASSLGAYEKLFF	TGTGCCAGCAGTTTGGGGGCTTATGAAAAACTGTTTTTT
-	TRBV6-5	TRBJ2-7	-	CASSYRAGSSYEQYF	TGTGCCAGCAGTTACAGGGCGGGAAGCTCCTACGAGCAGTACTTC
-	TRBV13	TRBJ1-2	-	CASSLGRVGVRGYTF	TGTGCCAGCAGCTTAGGCCGCGTGGGTGTCAGGGGCTACACCTTC